The 20 T cell receptor beta chains listed next were all sequenced from one sample in a study of CD8 T cells in ankylosing spondylitis. TCRdb called the 5' RACE reads again in MiXCR, with one record for every CDR3 protein. The top ten hold 2.5% to 3.5% of the sample, which has approximately 140,000 distinct CDR3 sequences, around 8.5% seen once. The sample comprised blood, either unsorted or a sorted T cell fraction (not recorded which). The receptors were sampled from a male donor with ankylosing spondylitis or in good health (not recorded which).

The chain combines TRBV5-6 with TRBJ1-2; a possible D gene is TRBD1 (6 bases). Germline lookup yields CDR1 SGHDT and CDR2 YYEEEE. The CDR3 is made up of 16 amino acids. Trimming stripped 0 bases from V and 4 bases from J, with 16 bases between. The CDR3 is CASSLGGGALAYGYTF. CDR3 nucleotide sequence: TGTGCCAGCAGCTTGGGAGGGGGGGCATTGGCCTATGGCTACACCTTC. The full variable domain, in which reference TRBV5-6 and TRBJ1-2 provide the parts outside the CDR3, is DAGVTQSPTHLIKTRGQQVTLRCSPKSGHDTVSWYQQALGQGPQFIFQYYEEEERQRGNFPDRFSGHQFPNYSSELNVNALLLGDSALYLCASSLGGGALAYGYTFGSGTRLTVV.

This chain links TRBV29-1 with TRBJ1-1, with D perhaps matching TRBD1 (5 bases). CDR3 length: 14 residues. The V end lost 2 bases, the J end lost 4 bases, and 14 bases lay between the germline ends. Germline CDR1 is SQVTM and CDR2 is ANQGSEA. CDR3 loop: CSVERVDMGTEAFF. DNA for the CDR3: TGCAGCGTTGAACGGGTGGACATGGGCACTGAAGCTTTCTTT.

This clonotype was detected ten times or more. This chain uses TRBV20-1 with TRBJ1-5; D is undetermined. Germline V gives CDR1 DFQATT, CDR2 SNEGSKA (reference sequence). Trimming left V 6 bases short and J 0 bases short, with 6 bases between. CDR3 size: 12 residues. CDR3 DNA: TGCAGTGCCAAAGATAGCAATCAGCCCCAGCATTTT. The encoded protein is CSAKDSNQPQHF.

The J gene is TRBJ2-7, the V gene TRBV28; 8 nucleotides align to TRBD2. This CDR3 comprises 14 residues. CDR1 and CDR2 (germline): MDHEN, SYDVKM. The junction had 6 bases not matched to a gene; V was cut back by 6 bases and J by 2 bases. CDR3 loop: CASSRTSGTYEQYF. DNA of the CDR3: TGTGCCAGCAGCCGAACTAGCGGCACCTACGAGCAGTACTTC. Full variable domain (missing parts from reference TRBV28 and TRBJ2-7): DVKVTQSSRYLVKRTGEKVFLECVQDMDHENMFWYRQDPGLGLRLIYFSYDVKMKEKGDIPEGYSVSREKKERFSLILESASTNQTSMYLCASSRTSGTYEQYFGPGTRLTVT.

This clonotype came up many times. This rearrangement joins TRBV6-5 to TRBJ1-4; 7 bases map to TRBD1. The CDR3 consists of 14 residues. CDR1 and CDR2 from the germline V gene are MNHEY and SVGAGI. V lost 4 bases to trimming and J lost 6 bases; unmatched junction nucleotides: 5. CDR3 amino acids: CASSLTGFYEKLFF. Here the CDR3 DNA reads TGTGCCAGCAGTTTGACAGGGTTCTATGAAAAACTGTTTTTT.

This chain uses TRBV5-1 with TRBJ1-2; no reliable D call. Trimming took 4 bases from V and 2 from J, leaving 15 bases between them. In germline, CDR1 is SGHRS, CDR2 YFSETQ. The CDR3 has 15 amino acids. Written as DNA, the CDR3 is TGCGCCAGCAGCGCAACCGGGGAAGGAAACTATGGCTACACCTTC. This translates into CASSATGEGNYGYTF.

In this sample, this clonotype turned up many times. The chain has TRBV28 and TRBJ2-5; D is ambiguous. Trimming took 3 bases from V and 3 from J, leaving 11 bases between them. Germline V lookup: CDR1 MDHEN, CDR2 SYDVKM. There are 14 residues in the CDR3. CDR3 region: CASSLQQEKETQYF. CDR3 in DNA: TGTGCCAGCAGTTTGCAGCAGGAGAAAGAGACCCAGTACTTC.

The sample holds many counts of this clonotype. This chain connects TRBV5-1 to TRBJ2-1; no clear D gene. Germline V gene data show CDR1 as SGHRS and CDR2 as YFSETQ. The CDR3 is 12 amino acids. V was cut by 7 bases and J by 8 bases, with 13 bases left in between. CDR3 DNA sequence: TGCGCCAGCGGAAACGAGAAGGATGAGCAGTTCTTC. Protein sequence: CASGNEKDEQFF. The complete variable domain, with remaining parts taken from reference TRBV5-1 and TRBJ2-1, reads KAGVTQTPRYLIKTRGQQVTLSCSPISGHRSVSWYQQTPGQGLQFLFEYFSETQRNKGNFPGRFSGRQFSNSRSEMNVSTLELGDSALYLCASGNEKDEQFFGPGTRLTVL.

V gene TRBV12-3 or TRBV12-4 combines with J gene TRBJ2-7; TRBD1 matches 7 bases. Trimming cost V 2 bases and J 2 bases; bases outside gene matches: 6. The CDR3 is 15 amino acids. The CDR3 here is CASSLRGTEAYEQYF. The CDR3, as DNA: TGTGCCAGCAGTTTAAGAGGGACAGAGGCCTACGAGCAGTACTTC.

A few counts support this clonotype. The J gene is TRBJ2-6, the V gene TRBV20-1; D is ambiguous. The V and J ends lost 3 bases and 1 base respectively, with 13 bases between them. Germline assignment: CDR1 DFQATT and CDR2 SNEGSKA (reference sequence). This CDR3 comprises 16 residues. In nucleotides, the CDR3 is TGCAGTGCTAGCTCTGGTATCAGGTCTGGGGCCAACGTCCTGACTTTC. It yields the protein CSASSGIRSGANVLTF.

This clonotype was seen many times. This sequence joins TRBV4-1 and TRBJ2-1; 15 bases line up with TRBD2. Germline V gives CDR1 MGHRA, CDR2 YSYEKL. Trimming at V came to 1 base and at J to 7 bases, leaving 8 bases not matched to a gene. CDR3 length: 18 amino acids. The CDR3 sequence: CASSQVVGLAGGENEQFF. CDR3 in DNA: TGCGCCAGCAGCCAAGTGGTGGGACTAGCGGGAGGAGAGAATGAGCAGTTCTTC.

The V gene is TRBV20-1, the J gene TRBJ2-3; D is ambiguous. Germline CDR1 is DFQATT and CDR2 is SNEGSKA (reference sequence). The length of the CDR3 is 15 residues. The V end was cut by 3 bases, the J end by 6 bases, with 19 bases between. The CDR3 DNA sequence: TGCAGTGCTAGGCCGTTCTTAGGGTTGCTCGATACGCAGTATTTT. This gives the protein CSARPFLGLLDTQYF.

This clonotype appeared a few times. The rearrangement links TRBV7-7 to TRBJ2-3, with D perhaps TRBD1 or TRBD2 (5 bases each). The length of the CDR3 is 14 residues. V dropped 1 base and J dropped 2 bases, with 7 bases sitting between them. In germline, CDR1 is SSHAT, CDR2 FNYEAQ (reference sequence). The CDR3 DNA sequence: TGTGCCAGCAGCTTAGGAGGGACCACAGATACGCAGTATTTT. Translating gives CASSLGGTTDTQYF.

This clonotype was recorded many times. The junction shows a germline mismatch at one end, possibly a read error. This rearrangement joins TRBV7-2 to TRBJ2-7; the D is unclear. The length of the CDR3 is 15 residues. Germline lookup yields CDR1 SGHTA and CDR2 FQGNSA. The CDR3 loop reads CASSLAQSTSTRLKF. The CDR3, as DNA: TGTGCCAGCAGCTTAGCGCAATCCACCTCAACCCGGCTCAAGTTC.

This clonotype was recorded many times. V and J are TRBV29-1 and TRBJ2-2; perhaps D is TRBD1 or TRBD2 (6 bases each). This CDR3 comprises 13 residues. The V end lost 4 bases, the J end lost 6 bases, and 12 bases lay between the germline ends. The germline gives CDR1 SQVTM, CDR2 ANQGSEA. This chain's CDR3 is CSVGGAWAGELFF. CDR3 DNA: TGCAGCGTTGGGGGGGCGTGGGCCGGGGAGCTGTTTTTT.

This clonotype was counted many times. Its ends do not fully match the called genes, so a read error is possible. This rearrangement joins TRBV7-7 to TRBJ2-1, with D tentatively TRBD1 or TRBD2 (6 bases each). CDR3 size: 13 residues. Germline V lookup: CDR1 SSHAT, CDR2 FNYEAQ (reference sequence). The CDR3 DNA is TGTGCTAGCAGCACAGGGAGGTACAATGAGCAGTTCTTC. As protein: CASSTGRYNEQFF.

Many counts were recorded for this clonotype. The chain uses TRBV3-1 and TRBJ2-2, with TRBD2 identical over 12 bases. The CDR3 loop spans 22 amino acids. Germline assignment: CDR1 LGHDT and CDR2 YNNKEL (reference sequence). The V and J ends lost 1 base and 4 bases, in that order; junction bases with no gene match: 19. CDR3 sequence reads: CASSQGYSPRASGRAVTGELFF. The CDR3 DNA reads TGTGCCAGCAGCCAAGGGTATTCGCCGCGGGCTAGCGGGAGGGCGGTCACCGGGGAGCTGTTTTTT.

In its sample, this clonotype was seen many times. This sequence joins TRBV3-1 and TRBJ2-1, with D possibly being TRBD2 (6 bases). V was trimmed by 3 bases and J by 0 bases, leaving 15 bases between them. This CDR3 has 17 residues. Germline CDR1 LGHDT, CDR2 YNNKEL (reference sequence). The CDR3 loop reads CASSQAGLRGSYNEQFF. The CDR3 DNA reads TGTGCCAGCAGCCAGGCGGGACTTCGAGGCTCCTACAATGAGCAGTTCTTC.

In its sample, this clonotype was seen many times. The chain recombines TRBV7-2 with TRBJ2-7, with 9 bases matching TRBD1. CDR3 length: 16 residues. V lost 4 bases and J lost 1; bases outside the gene matches: 8. Germline V gives CDR1 SGHTA, CDR2 FQGNSA. The CDR3 here is CASSSPTGGASYEQYF. The CDR3 DNA reads TGTGCCAGCAGCTCCCCTACAGGGGGCGCGTCCTACGAGCAGTACTTC.

Comment on this clonotype: This may be a read error, as it is one base from a much larger clone. V usage is TRBV6-1 and J usage is TRBJ2-2; D is uncertain. Germline V gives CDR1 MNHNS, CDR2 SASEGT. The V end was cut by 2 bases, the J end by 9 bases, with 16 bases between. The CDR3 is made up of 15 amino acids. The CDR3 protein is CASSERRSEVRELFF. As DNA, the CDR3 is TGTGCCAGCAGTGAACGAAGGTCAGAGGTCAGGGAGCTGTTTTTT.